These 25 T cell receptor beta chains originate from one sample sequenced in a study of blood T cells in healthy people across ages. A second PCR, run for 7 to 11 cycles, used a sample-barcoded 5' primer plus a J-beta primer mix. TCRdb ran MiXCR on the 5' RACE reads and lists one entry per CDR3 protein. The repertoire holds around 1,900,000 distinct CDR3 sequences, with around 42% as singletons. The sample was blood. Receptors originate from a human donor in good health.

The V and J genes are TRBV12-3 or TRBV12-4 and TRBJ2-4; tentatively, D is TRBD2 (6 bases). There are 14 residues in the CDR3. V dropped 3 bases and J dropped 13 bases, with 19 bases sitting between them. CDR3 region: CASSLEGPWVEQYF. As DNA, the CDR3 is TGTGCCAGCAGTTTGGAGGGCCCCTGGGTGGAGCAGTACTTC.

The rearrangement links TRBV12-3 or TRBV12-4 to TRBJ1-5, with D uncertain. The V gene lost 5 bases and the J gene lost 7 bases, with 12 bases spanning the gap. CDR3 length: 13 amino acids. The DNA for the CDR3 is TGTGCCAGCAGTCACAAGGGCAGACAGCCCCAGCATTTT. Its translation: CASSHKGRQPQHF.

The chain uses TRBV6-2 or TRBV6-3 and TRBJ2-1; D remains unclear. The germline V gene encodes CDR1 MNHEY and CDR2 SVGEGT. This CDR3 comprises 13 residues. V lost 5 bases to trimming and J lost 10 bases, with 15 bases between them. Here the CDR3 reads CASSLSNGYEQFF. CDR3 in DNA: TGTGCCAGCAGTCTTTCCAATGGGTACGAGCAGTTCTTC.

This clonotype was seen a single time. V gene TRBV18 combines with J gene TRBJ1-4; D gene uncertain. The ends were cut back, 3 bases at V and 0 bases at J, with 5 bases in the middle. The CDR3 extends over 14 amino acids. Germline CDR1 and CDR2: KGHSH and LQKENI. The DNA for the CDR3 is TGTGCCAGCTCACCGTTCCCAACTAATGAAAAACTGTTTTTT. Translation gives CASSPFPTNEKLFF. The full variable domain, rest sourced from reference TRBV18 and TRBJ1-4, is NAGVMQNPRHLVRRRGQEARLRCSPMKGHSHVYWYRQLPEEGLKFMVYLQKENIIDESGMPKERFSAEFPKEGPSILRIQQVVRGDSAAYFCASSPFPTNEKLFFGSGTQLSVL.

The sample holds many counts of this clonotype. The genes are TRBV7-9 and TRBJ2-5, with D tentatively TRBD1 (5 bases). Trimming pared 2 bases from V and 1 base from J, leaving 8 bases between. Germline assignment: CDR1 SEHNR and CDR2 FQNEAQ (reference sequence). CDR3 length equals 14 residues. The DNA of the CDR3 is TGTGCCAGCAGCTTATCTGACAGCCAAGAGACCCAGTACTTC. Translated: CASSLSDSQETQYF.

J is TRBJ2-4 and V is TRBV20-1; 10 bases map to TRBD2. The J call may be in error: the DNA end matches TRBJ2-7 better. Germline V gene sequence: CDR1 DFQATT, CDR2 SNEGSKA (reference sequence). This CDR3 has 14 amino acids. CDR3 sequence: CSANPGLATSEQYF. The CDR3 DNA reads as TGCAGTGCAAATCCGGGACTAGCGACCTCCGAGCAGTACTTC.

The CDR3 DNA sequence: TGTGCCAGCAGTTTAAGCCCGACAGCCCAAGAGACCCAGTACTTC. Its protein product is CASSLSPTAQETQYF. The V call is TRBV7-2, the J call TRBJ2-5; D perhaps matches TRBD1 (5 bases). The ends were cut back, 6 bases at V and 1 base at J, with 15 bases in the middle. The V gene's germline CDR1 is SGHTA and CDR2 FQGNSA. This CDR3 is built from 15 residues.

The chain joins TRBV6-5 to TRBJ1-1, with D hard to call. The CDR3 runs 14 residues. Germline V CDR1 and CDR2: MNHEY, SVGAGI. Trimming took off 9 bases at V and 0 bases at J, with 14 bases between the two ends. CDR3 sequence: CASRLDYMNTEAFF. The CDR3 DNA reads as TGTGCCAGTCGCCTGGACTATATGAACACTGAAGCTTTCTTT.

V gene TRBV5-1 combines with J gene TRBJ2-7; 11 nucleotides align to TRBD2. The DNA end favors TRBJ2-5, so the J call may be wrong. The CDR3 spans 15 residues. Germline loops: CDR1 SGHRS, CDR2 YFSETQ. Here the CDR3 reads CASSSGLADDQTQYF. The CDR3 nucleotides read TGCGCCAGCAGCTCGGGACTAGCGGATGACCAGACCCAGTACTTC.

This clonotype was detected a few times. An end of the junction differs from the germline gene, which may be a read error. The V and J genes are TRBV11-2 and TRBJ2-6; D possibly matches TRBD1 or TRBD2 (5 bases each). The CDR3 extends over 17 amino acids. CDR1 is SGHAT, CDR2 FQNNGV, per germline. The CDR3 loop is CASRIPGRRSGANALTF. CDR3 sequence (DNA): TGTGCCAGCAGAATACCGGGACGGCGCTCTGGGGCCAACGCCCTGACTTTC.

The V and J genes are TRBV29-1 and TRBJ1-4; D is undetermined. V lost 7 bases and J lost 7, with 16 bases in between. The CDR3 spans 13 residues. Germline assignment: CDR1 SQVTM and CDR2 ANQGSEA. Here the CDR3 DNA reads TGCAGCGCTACGACCGGAGGTAGTGAAAAACTGTTTTTT. Translating gives CSATTGGSEKLFF. Together with reference TRBV29-1 and TRBJ1-4, the CDR3 gives the full variable domain: SAVISQKPSRDICQRGTSLTIQCQVDSQVTMMFWYRQQPGQSLTLIATANQGSEATYESGFVIDKFPISRPNLTFSTLTVSNMSPEDSSIYLCSATTGGSEKLFFGSGTQLSVL.

This clonotype was counted a few times. The chain recombines TRBV10-3 with TRBJ2-7; 8 positions agree with TRBD1. Germline V gives CDR1 ENHRY, CDR2 SYGVKD. V gave up 6 bases and J gave up 1 base; unmatched junction bases: 11. This CDR3 is built from 16 residues. CDR3 nucleotide sequence: TGTGCCATCAGCCTGGATTGGACAGGGAATTCCTACGAGCAGTACTTC. This sequence encodes CAISLDWTGNSYEQYF.

There are a few counts of this clonotype. The chain joins TRBV4-2 to TRBJ2-6, with no clear D. CDR1 LGHNA and CDR2 YNFKEQ come from the germline V gene. This CDR3 has 14 residues. V was clipped by 1 base and J by 9 bases, with 10 bases between them. CDR3 sequence reads: CASSQVGDFNVLTF. The CDR3 DNA reads TGTGCCAGCAGCCAAGTTGGGGATTTCAACGTCCTGACTTTC.

A few counts support this clonotype. The chain has TRBV27 and TRBJ1-2; 9 nucleotides align to TRBD1. In germline, CDR1 is MNHEY, CDR2 SMNVEV (reference sequence). The CDR3 totals 14 residues. V lost 8 bases and J lost 6; bases outside the gene matches: 10. This CDR3 is CASGIGTGHDGYTF. The CDR3 coding sequence is TGTGCCAGCGGAATCGGGACAGGGCACGATGGCTACACCTTC.

In this sample, this clonotype turned up a few times. The gene calls are TRBV21-1 and TRBJ2-4; no DNA check was done on the table's D call, TRBD1. The J call may not be correct, given that the DNA end is closer to TRBJ2-7. TRBV21-1 is designated a pseudogene. The CDR3 extends over 16 amino acids. The CDR3 loop is CASSKTGGRGLYEQYF. The CDR3 nucleotides are TGTGCCAGCAGCAAAACCGGGGGCAGGGGCCTCTACGAGCAGTACTTC.

The chain joins TRBV25-1 to TRBJ1-2, with D unresolved. V gave up 6 bases and J gave up 5 bases, with 10 bases separating them. CDR1 is MGHDK and CDR2 is SYGVNS in the germline V gene. The CDR3 runs 12 residues. CDR3 amino acids: CASRDQRYGYTF. The CDR3 DNA is TGTGCCAGCAGGGACCAGAGGTATGGCTACACCTTC.

J is TRBJ1-4 and V is TRBV7-2, with 7 bases that match TRBD1. The CDR3 is 15 amino acids. V trimming: 4 bases; J trimming: 8 bases; junction bases outside the gene matches: 10. CDR1 SGHTA and CDR2 FQGNSA come from the germline V gene. CDR3 bases: TGTGCCAGCAGCTCCGAACAGGGGATGAAGGAAAAACTGTTTTTT. Its translation is CASSSEQGMKEKLFF.

The chain links TRBV6-6 to TRBJ1-5, with 7 bases identical to TRBD1. With 2 bases clipped from V and 1 base from J, the junction kept 8 bases outside the gene matches. Looked up from germline, CDR1 is MNHNY and CDR2 is SVGAGI (reference sequence). The CDR3 loop spans 17 amino acids. This CDR3 is CASSYTAGTDSNQPQHF. CDR3 bases: TGTGCCAGCAGTTACACGGCCGGGACAGACAGCAATCAGCCCCAGCATTTT.

This clonotype has a handful of counts. The CDR3 region is CASSQNPGRGNSPLHF. Written as DNA, the CDR3 is TGCGCCAGCAGCCAAAACCCGGGACGGGGAAATTCACCCCTCCACTTT. The chain combines TRBV4-1 with TRBJ1-6, with D possibly being TRBD1 (5 bases). The CDR3 length is 16 residues. Germline CDR1 MGHRA, CDR2 YSYEKL. The ends were cut back, 2 bases at V and 7 bases at J, with 15 bases in the middle.

The rearrangement uses TRBV9 and TRBJ1-2, with D hard to call. V lost 3 bases, J lost 5 bases, and 17 bases lay in between. The CDR3 extends over 15 amino acids. Germline CDR1 is SGDLS and CDR2 is YYNGEE. The CDR3, as DNA: TGTGCCAGCAGCGACCCGCGGACTCCCCTTTATGGCTACACCTTC. It codes for CASSDPRTPLYGYTF.

This clonotype has more than one count but fewer than ten. This rearrangement joins TRBV10-3 to TRBJ2-5, with unresolved D. The CDR3 extends over 15 amino acids. The germline V gene encodes CDR1 ENHRY and CDR2 SYGVKD. Trimming pared 6 bases from V and 2 bases from J, leaving 16 bases between. The CDR3 region is CAISGVAGSQETQYF. Here the CDR3 DNA reads TGTGCCATCAGCGGAGTGGCTGGCAGTCAAGAGACCCAGTACTTC.

The V call is TRBV7-9, the J call TRBJ2-3, with D maybe TRBD1 (5 bases). The germline V and J ends were trimmed by 3 bases and 6 bases, with 13 bases remaining between them. Per germline, CDR1 SEHNR and CDR2 FQNEAQ (reference sequence). This CDR3 contains 14 residues. CDR3 DNA: TGTGCCAGCAGCTTCACGACAGCCGGGGATACGCAGTATTTT. As protein: CASSFTTAGDTQYF. Using reference TRBV7-9 and TRBJ2-3 for the parts outside the CDR3, the full variable domain is DTGVSQNPRHKITKRGQNVTFRCDPISEHNRLYWYRQTLGQGPEFLTYFQNEAQLEKSRLLSDRFSAERPKGSFSTLEIQRTEQGDSAMYLCASSFTTAGDTQYFGPGTRLTVL.

The V gene is TRBV12-3 or TRBV12-4, the J gene TRBJ2-5, with 9 bases aligning to TRBD1. CDR3 length: 15 residues. The J segment lost 4 bases and the V segment lost 1 base, leaving 4 bases of the junction unmatched. The CDR3 region has the DNA TGTGCCAGCAGTTTAGGGACAGGGGTCCCAGAGACCCAGTACTTC. Encoded protein: CASSLGTGVPETQYF.

The V call is TRBV15, the J call TRBJ1-3, with D tentatively TRBD1 (5 bases). Germline-derived CDR1 and CDR2 are LNHNV and YYDKDF (reference sequence). The length of the CDR3 is 15 residues. Between the trimmed V and J ends, which lost 0 bases and 2 bases, there was a span of 8 bases. CDR3 in amino acids: CATSRDGTAGNTIYF. The CDR3 DNA reads TGTGCCACCAGCAGAGATGGGACGGCTGGAAACACCATATATTTT.

This sequence joins TRBV6-2 or TRBV6-3 and TRBJ2-1; D perhaps matches TRBD2 (7 bases). This CDR3 comprises 15 residues. V shed 6 bases and J shed 8 bases, with 20 bases lying between them. Germline V lookup: CDR1 MNHEY, CDR2 SVGEGT. CDR3 nucleotides: TGTGCCAGCAGCCTGGGGGGGGCCTTGGTGGATGAGCAGTTCTTC. Protein product: CASSLGGALVDEQFF.